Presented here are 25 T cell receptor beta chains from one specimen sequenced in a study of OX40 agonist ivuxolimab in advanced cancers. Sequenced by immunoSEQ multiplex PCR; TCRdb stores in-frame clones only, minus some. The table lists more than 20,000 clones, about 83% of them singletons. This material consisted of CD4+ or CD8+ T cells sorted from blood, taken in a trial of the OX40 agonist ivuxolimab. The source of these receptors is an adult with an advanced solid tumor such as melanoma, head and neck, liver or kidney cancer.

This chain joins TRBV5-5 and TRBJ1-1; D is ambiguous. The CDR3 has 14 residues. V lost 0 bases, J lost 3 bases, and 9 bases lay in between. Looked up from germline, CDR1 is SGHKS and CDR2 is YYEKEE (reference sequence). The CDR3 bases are TGTGCCAGCAGCTTGGTATCTGGGGACACTGAAGCTTTCTTT. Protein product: CASSLVSGDTEAFF.

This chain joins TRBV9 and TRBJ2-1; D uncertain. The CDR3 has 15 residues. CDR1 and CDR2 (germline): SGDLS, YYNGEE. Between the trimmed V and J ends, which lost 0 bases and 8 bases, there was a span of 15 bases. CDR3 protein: CASSVGDAGGYEQFF. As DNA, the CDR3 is TGTGCCAGCAGCGTAGGTGACGCAGGCGGATATGAGCAGTTCTTC.

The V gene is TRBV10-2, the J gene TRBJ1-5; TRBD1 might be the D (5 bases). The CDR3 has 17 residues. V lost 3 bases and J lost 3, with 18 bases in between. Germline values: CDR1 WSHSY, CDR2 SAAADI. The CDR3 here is CASSERFGGSFNQPQHF. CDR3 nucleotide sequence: TGCGCCAGCAGTGAAAGGTTCGGGGGGTCTTTCAATCAGCCCCAGCATTTT.

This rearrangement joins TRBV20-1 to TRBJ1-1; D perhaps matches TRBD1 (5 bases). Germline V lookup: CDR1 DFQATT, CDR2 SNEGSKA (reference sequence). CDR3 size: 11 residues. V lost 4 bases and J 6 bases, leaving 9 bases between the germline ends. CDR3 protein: CSANKGAEAFF. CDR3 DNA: TGCAGTGCTAATAAAGGGGCTGAAGCTTTCTTT.

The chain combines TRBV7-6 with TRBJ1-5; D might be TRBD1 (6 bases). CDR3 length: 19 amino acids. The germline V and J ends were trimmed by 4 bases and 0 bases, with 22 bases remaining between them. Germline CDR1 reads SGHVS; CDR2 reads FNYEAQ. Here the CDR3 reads CASSSQAPGGPYSNQPQHF. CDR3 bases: TGTGCCAGCAGCTCCCAAGCCCCGGGGGGCCCATATAGCAATCAGCCCCAGCATTTT.

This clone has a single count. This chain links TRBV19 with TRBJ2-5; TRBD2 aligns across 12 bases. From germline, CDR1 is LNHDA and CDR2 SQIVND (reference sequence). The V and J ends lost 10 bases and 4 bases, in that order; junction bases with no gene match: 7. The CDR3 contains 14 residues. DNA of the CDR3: TGTGCCACCAGGACTAGCGGGGCGATAGAGACCCAGTACTTC. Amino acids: CATRTSGAIETQYF.

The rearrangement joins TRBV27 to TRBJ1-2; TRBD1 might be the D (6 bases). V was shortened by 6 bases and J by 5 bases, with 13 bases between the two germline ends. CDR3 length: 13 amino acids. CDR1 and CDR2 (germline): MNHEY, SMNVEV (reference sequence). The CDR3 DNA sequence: TGTGCCAGCAGAACCGGGACAAAATATGGCTACACCTTC. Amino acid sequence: CASRTGTKYGYTF.

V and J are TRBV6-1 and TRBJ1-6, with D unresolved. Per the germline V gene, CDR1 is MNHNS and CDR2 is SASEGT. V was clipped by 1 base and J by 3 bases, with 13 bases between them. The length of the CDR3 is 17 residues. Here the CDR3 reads CASSEVAGFGYNSPLHF. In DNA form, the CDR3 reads TGTGCCAGCAGTGAAGTAGCGGGGTTCGGCTATAATTCACCCCTCCACTTT.

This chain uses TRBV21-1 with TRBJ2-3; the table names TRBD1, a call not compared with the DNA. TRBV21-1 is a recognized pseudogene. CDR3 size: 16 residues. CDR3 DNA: TGTGCCAGCACCCCCGACAGGGAATTTTTCACAGATACGCAGTATTTT. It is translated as CASTPDREFFTDTQYF.

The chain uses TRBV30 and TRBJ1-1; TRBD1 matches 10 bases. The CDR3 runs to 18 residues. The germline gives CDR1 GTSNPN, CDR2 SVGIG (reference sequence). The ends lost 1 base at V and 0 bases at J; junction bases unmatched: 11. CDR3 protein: CAWSDPRDRGIMNTEAFF. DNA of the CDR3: TGTGCCTGGAGTGACCCCCGGGACAGGGGAATCATGAACACTGAAGCTTTCTTT. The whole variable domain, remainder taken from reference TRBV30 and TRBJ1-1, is SQTIHQWPATLVQPVGSPLSLECTVEGTSNPNLYWYRQAAGRGLQLLFYSVGIGQISSEVPQNLSASRPQDRQFILSSKKLLLSDSGFYLCAWSDPRDRGIMNTEAFFGQGTRLTVV.

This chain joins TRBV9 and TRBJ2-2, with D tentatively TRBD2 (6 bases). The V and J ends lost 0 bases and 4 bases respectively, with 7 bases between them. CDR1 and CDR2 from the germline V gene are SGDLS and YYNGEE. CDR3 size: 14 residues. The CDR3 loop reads CASSVGRGTGELFF. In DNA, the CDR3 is TGTGCCAGCAGCGTAGGGAGGGGCACCGGGGAGCTGTTTTTT.

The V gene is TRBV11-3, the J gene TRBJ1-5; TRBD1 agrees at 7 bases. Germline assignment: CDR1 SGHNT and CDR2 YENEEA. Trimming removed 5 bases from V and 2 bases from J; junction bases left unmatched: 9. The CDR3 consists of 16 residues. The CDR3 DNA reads TGTGCCAGCAGCCAAAAACAGGGGCTTGGCAATCAGCCCCAGCATTTT. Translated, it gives CASSQKQGLGNQPQHF.

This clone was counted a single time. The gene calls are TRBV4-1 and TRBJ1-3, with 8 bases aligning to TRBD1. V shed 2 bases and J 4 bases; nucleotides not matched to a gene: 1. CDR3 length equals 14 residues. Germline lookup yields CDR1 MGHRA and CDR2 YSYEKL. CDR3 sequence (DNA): TGCGCCAGCAGCCAACAGGGGGCCGGAAACACCATATATTTT. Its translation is CASSQQGAGNTIYF.

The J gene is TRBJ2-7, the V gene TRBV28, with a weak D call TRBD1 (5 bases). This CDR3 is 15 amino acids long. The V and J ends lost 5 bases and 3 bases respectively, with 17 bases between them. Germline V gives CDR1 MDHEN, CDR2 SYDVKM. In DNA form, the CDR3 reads TGTGCCAGCAGTACTGACAAGGGGCTTAACTACGAGCAGTACTTC. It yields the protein CASSTDKGLNYEQYF. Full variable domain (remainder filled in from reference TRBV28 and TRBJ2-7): DVKVTQSSRYLVKRTGEKVFLECVQDMDHENMFWYRQDPGLGLRLIYFSYDVKMKEKGDIPEGYSVSREKKERFSLILESASTNQTSMYLCASSTDKGLNYEQYFGPGTRLTVT.

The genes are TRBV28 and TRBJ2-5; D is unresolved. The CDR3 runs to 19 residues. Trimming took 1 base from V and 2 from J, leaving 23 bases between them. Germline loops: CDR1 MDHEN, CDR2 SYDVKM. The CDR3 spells CASSLSFEVPAARQETQYF. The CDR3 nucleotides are TGTGCCAGCAGTTTATCATTTGAAGTTCCGGCAGCTAGACAAGAGACCCAGTACTTC.

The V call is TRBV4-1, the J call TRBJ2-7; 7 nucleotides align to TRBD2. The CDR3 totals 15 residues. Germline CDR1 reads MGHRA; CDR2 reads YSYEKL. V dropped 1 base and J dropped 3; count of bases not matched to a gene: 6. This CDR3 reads CASSQGGLVGYEQYF. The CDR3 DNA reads TGCGCCAGCAGCCAAGGTGGACTAGTGGGCTACGAGCAGTACTTC.

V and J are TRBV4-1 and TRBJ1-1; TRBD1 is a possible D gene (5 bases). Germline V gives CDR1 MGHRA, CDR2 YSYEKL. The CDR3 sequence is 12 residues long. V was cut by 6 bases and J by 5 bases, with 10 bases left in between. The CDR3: CASRRGSTEAFF. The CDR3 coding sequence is TGCGCCAGCAGGAGGGGAAGTACTGAAGCTTTCTTT.

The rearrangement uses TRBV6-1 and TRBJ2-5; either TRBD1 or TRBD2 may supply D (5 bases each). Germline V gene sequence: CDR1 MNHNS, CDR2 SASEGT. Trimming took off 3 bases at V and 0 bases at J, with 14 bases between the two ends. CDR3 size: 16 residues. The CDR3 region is CASSEAWGGYQETQYF. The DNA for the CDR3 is TGTGCCAGCAGTGAGGCGTGGGGCGGGTACCAAGAGACCCAGTACTTC.

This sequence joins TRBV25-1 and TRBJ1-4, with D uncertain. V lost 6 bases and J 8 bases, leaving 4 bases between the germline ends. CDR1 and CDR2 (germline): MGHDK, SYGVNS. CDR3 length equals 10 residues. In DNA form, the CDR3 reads TGTGCCAGCAGGGGGGAAAAACTGTTTTTT. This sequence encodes CASRGEKLFF.

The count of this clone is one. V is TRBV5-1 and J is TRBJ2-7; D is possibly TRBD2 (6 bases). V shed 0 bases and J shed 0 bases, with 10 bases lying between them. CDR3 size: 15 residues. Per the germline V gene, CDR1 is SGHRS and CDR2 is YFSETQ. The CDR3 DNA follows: TGCGCCAGCAGCTTGGCGGCGGGGACCTCCTACGAGCAGTACTTC. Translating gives CASSLAAGTSYEQYF.

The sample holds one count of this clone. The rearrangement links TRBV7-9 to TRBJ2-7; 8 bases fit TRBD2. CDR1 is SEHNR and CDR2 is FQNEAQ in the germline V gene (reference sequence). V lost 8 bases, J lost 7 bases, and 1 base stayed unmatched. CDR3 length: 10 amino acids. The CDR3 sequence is CASSGGEQYF. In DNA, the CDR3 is TGTGCCAGCTCGGGAGGGGAGCAGTACTTC.

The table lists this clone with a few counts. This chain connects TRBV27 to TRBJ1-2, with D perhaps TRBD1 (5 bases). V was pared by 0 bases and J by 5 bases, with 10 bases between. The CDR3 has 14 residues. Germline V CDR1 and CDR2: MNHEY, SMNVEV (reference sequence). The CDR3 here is CASSLSKAGYGYTF. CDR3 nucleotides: TGTGCCAGCAGTTTATCGAAGGCAGGGTATGGCTACACCTTC.

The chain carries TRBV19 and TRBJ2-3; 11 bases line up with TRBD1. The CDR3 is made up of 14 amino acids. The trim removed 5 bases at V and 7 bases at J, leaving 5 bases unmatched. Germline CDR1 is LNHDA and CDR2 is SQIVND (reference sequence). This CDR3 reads CASSPRDRGNTQYF. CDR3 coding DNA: TGTGCCAGTAGTCCTCGGGACAGGGGGAATACGCAGTATTTT.

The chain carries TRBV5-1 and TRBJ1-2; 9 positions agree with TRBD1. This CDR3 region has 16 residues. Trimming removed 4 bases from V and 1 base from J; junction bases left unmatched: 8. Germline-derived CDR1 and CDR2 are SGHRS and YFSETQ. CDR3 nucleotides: TGCGCCAGCAGCCGGACAGGGGTCGACTTTAACTATGGCTACACCTTC. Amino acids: CASSRTGVDFNYGYTF.

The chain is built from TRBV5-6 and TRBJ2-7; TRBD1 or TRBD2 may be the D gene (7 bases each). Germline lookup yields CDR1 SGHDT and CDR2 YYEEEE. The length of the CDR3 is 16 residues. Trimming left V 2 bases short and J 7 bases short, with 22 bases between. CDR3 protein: CASSFSQGLAVREQYF. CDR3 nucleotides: TGTGCCAGCAGCTTCTCACAGGGGCTAGCGGTGAGAGAGCAGTACTTC.